This T cell receptor (beta chain) was sequenced in a study of blood T cell repertoires in COVID-19. Overall study: Samples of COVID-19 (acute and convalescent) were obtained from the United States, Italy and Spain. Nucleic acid was either cDNA or gDNA, and it came from T cells, B-cell-depleted T cells, or PBMCs.

Original data processing: The authors estimated nucleated cell counts from reference gene primer amplification. Generated by immunoSEQ multiplex PCR, the TCRdb table keeps only in-frame clones and is missing some. The DNA gave D and trimming, while V, J and clone size come from that table. The sample contains 150,000 to 180,000 clones, roughly 80% of which appear only once. Germline assignment: CDR1 SGHTA and CDR2 FQGTGA. The V segment lost 4 bases and the J segment 9 bases; nucleotides outside the gene matches: 5. This CDR3 has 15 residues. The rearrangement links TRBV7-3 to TRBJ2-1; 14 bases map to TRBD2. Input material: peripheral blood. This clonotype was obtained from an elderly man with acute or convalescent COVID-19. The CDR3 coding sequence is TGTGCCAGCAGCTCTGGGACTAGCGGGGGACGTGAGCAGTTCTTC. Its translation is CASSSGTSGGREQFF.